Detailed here is one T cell receptor beta chain. Germline V gene sequence: CDR1 KGHDR, CDR2 SFDVKD. The CDR3 sequence is 15 residues long. Trimming cost V 6 bases and J 4 bases; bases outside gene matches: 8. This record belongs to a study of blood T cell repertoires in COVID-19. Study-level background: Samples representing acute and convalescent COVID-19 were sourced from the United States, Italy and Spain. In each case, the material was cDNA or gDNA derived from T cells, B-cell-depleted T cells, or PBMCs.

TCRdb keeps only in-frame clones here, not all; method: immunoSEQ multiplex PCR. The sample includes 40,000 or so clones, approximately 90% of them seen just once. The TCR sequence derives from a man in his 60s with COVID-19, enrolled during active disease. The sample consisted of peripheral blood. V and J are TRBV24-1 and TRBJ2-5; 9 nucleotides align to TRBD2. CDR3 nucleotide sequence: TGTGCCACCAGTTTAGCGGGAGAAGGAGGAGAGACCCAGTACTTC. The encoded protein is CATSLAGEGGETQYF.